Presented here are 10 T cell receptor beta chains from one specimen sequenced in a study of OX40 agonist ivuxolimab in advanced cancers. Clones were sequenced by immunoSEQ multiplex PCR, and TCRdb holds only the in-frame ones, with some missing. The sample holds over 80,000 clones, more than 85% seen once. This sample comprised CD4+ or CD8+ T cells sorted from blood, obtained in a trial of the OX40 agonist ivuxolimab. Receptor source: an adult with an advanced solid tumor such as melanoma, head and neck, liver or kidney cancer.

The chain recombines TRBV30 with TRBJ1-1; no clear D gene. V shed 4 bases and J shed 4 bases, with 16 bases lying between them. The CDR3 has 14 residues. Germline V gene sequence: CDR1 GTSNPN, CDR2 SVGIG (reference sequence). As DNA, the CDR3 is TGTGCCTGGAAAAGATCTCTCCCGGGCACTGAAGCTTTCTTT. Translated, it gives CAWKRSLPGTEAFF.

The J gene is TRBJ1-2, the V gene TRBV30; D gene uncertain. The V end was cut by 1 base, the J end by 5 bases, with 8 bases between. This CDR3 comprises 12 residues. In germline, CDR1 is GTSNPN, CDR2 SVGIG (reference sequence). CDR3 sequence (DNA): TGTGCCTGGAGTGGAGGCACATATGGCTACACCTTC. Protein product: CAWSGGTYGYTF.

The rearrangement joins TRBV30 to TRBJ2-7, with D possibly TRBD1 on 6 matching bases. CDR1 is GTSNPN, CDR2 SVGIG, per germline (reference sequence). V lost 1 base and J lost 0, with 22 bases in between. The CDR3 loop spans 18 amino acids. The CDR3 region is CAWSAAAGVFGSSYEQYF. In DNA form, the CDR3 reads TGTGCCTGGAGTGCGGCCGCAGGGGTTTTTGGAAGCTCCTACGAGCAGTACTTC.

This clone was detected only once. V gene TRBV7-8 combines with J gene TRBJ1-2; TRBD1 matches at 9 bases. The V gene end was trimmed by 1 base and the J gene end by 9 bases; junction bases not matched to a gene: 6. This CDR3 is built from 14 residues. The germline V gene encodes CDR1 SGHVS and CDR2 FQNEAQ. CDR3 region: CASSLVGTGNSYTF. The DNA for the CDR3 is TGTGCCAGCAGCTTAGTGGGGACAGGGAATAGCTACACCTTC.

J is TRBJ1-1 and V is TRBV18; D is possibly TRBD1 (5 bases). V lost 1 base and J lost 1, with 10 bases in between. CDR3 length: 15 residues. CDR1 KGHSH and CDR2 LQKENI come from the germline V gene. CDR3 residues: CASSPLRGANTEAFF. Here the CDR3 DNA reads TGTGCCAGCTCACCACTTCGAGGGGCGAACACTGAAGCTTTCTTT.

The rearrangement joins TRBV19 to TRBJ2-4, with D unresolved. This CDR3 is 15 amino acids long. CDR1 and CDR2 (germline): LNHDA, SQIVND (reference sequence). V was trimmed by 5 bases and J by 0 bases, leaving 11 bases between them. CDR3 bases: TGTGCCAGTAGTGCGGAACTGATAGCCAAAAACATTCAGTACTTC. Translating gives CASSAELIAKNIQYF.

The J gene is TRBJ2-1, the V gene TRBV6-5; 7 bases line up with TRBD1. The junction had 7 bases not matched to a gene; V was cut back by 5 bases and J by 3 bases. This CDR3 region has 15 residues. In germline, CDR1 is MNHEY, CDR2 SVGAGI. The CDR3, as DNA: TGTGCCAGCAGTATGACAGGGAAGGGCTACAATGAGCAGTTCTTC. It translates to CASSMTGKGYNEQFF.

This clone was detected a few times. The chain combines TRBV27 with TRBJ1-4, with no clear D. Germline CDR1 reads MNHEY; CDR2 reads SMNVEV (reference sequence). This CDR3 has 15 residues. V was clipped by 3 bases and J by 0 bases, with 8 bases between them. CDR3 coding DNA: TGTGCCAGCAGTTTGGCCGCGGCAACTAATGAAAAACTGTTTTTT. It encodes CASSLAAATNEKLFF. The whole variable domain, remainder taken from reference TRBV27 and TRBJ1-4, is EAQVTQNPRYLITVTGKKLTVTCSQNMNHEYMSWYRQDPGLGLRQIYYSMNVEVTDKGDVPEGYKVSRKEKRNFPLILESPSPNQTSLYFCASSLAAATNEKLFFGSGTQLSVL.

The chain uses TRBV7-2 and TRBJ2-3; TRBD1 is a possible D gene (7 bases). Germline CDR1 is SGHTA and CDR2 is FQGNSA. The V end lost 5 bases, the J end lost 5 bases, and 20 bases lay between the germline ends. This CDR3 region has 16 residues. CDR3 residues: CASSPRGVGFVDTQYF. The CDR3, as DNA: TGTGCCAGCAGCCCCAGGGGGGTCGGATTTGTAGATACGCAGTATTTT.

The V and J genes are TRBV18 and TRBJ2-1; tentatively, D is TRBD1 (6 bases). This CDR3 has 16 residues. Trimming shortened V by 3 bases and J by 8 bases, and 20 bases separated the two germline ends. Germline assignment: CDR1 KGHSH and CDR2 LQKENI. The CDR3 here is CASSPPASRQAYEQFF. The DNA of the CDR3 is TGTGCCAGCTCACCTCCCGCTAGCCGACAGGCTTATGAGCAGTTCTTC.